This TCR beta chain emerged from a study of cytomegalovirus exposure and HLA in healthy donors. Findings and limits, study-wide: Excluded were some V segments that proved indistinguishable, including TRBV6-2 and TRBV6-3. Later, an analysis showed that TCR beta chains associated with HLA were more clonally expanded than others that were equally common. Presence/absence analyses rested on an assumption that sequencing depth was roughly uniform across donors.

It was with 60 Vbeta and 13 Jbeta primers that the PCR ran. Here immunoSEQ multiplex PCR was the method, and the copy in TCRdb shows in-frame clones only, minus some. Here the sample spans approximately 300,000 clones, 80% to 90% being singletons. With V trimmed by 3 bases and J by 5 bases, 10 bases remained unmatched. The CDR3 sequence is 15 residues long. Germline CDR1 MNHNS, CDR2 SASEGT. Note on this clone: Antigen specificity is unknown.

Nominally healthy donors were sampled, though unrecorded immune exposures were likely. The sequencing input was PBMCs. The clonotype was recovered from a woman in her forties in good health and CMV-seropositive. The chain has TRBV6-1 and TRBJ2-7; 7 nucleotides agree with TRBD2. The CDR3 DNA follows: TGTGCCAGCAGTGATTTCCGGACTAGTAGTAACGAGCAGTACTTC. It encodes CASSDFRTSSNEQYF.